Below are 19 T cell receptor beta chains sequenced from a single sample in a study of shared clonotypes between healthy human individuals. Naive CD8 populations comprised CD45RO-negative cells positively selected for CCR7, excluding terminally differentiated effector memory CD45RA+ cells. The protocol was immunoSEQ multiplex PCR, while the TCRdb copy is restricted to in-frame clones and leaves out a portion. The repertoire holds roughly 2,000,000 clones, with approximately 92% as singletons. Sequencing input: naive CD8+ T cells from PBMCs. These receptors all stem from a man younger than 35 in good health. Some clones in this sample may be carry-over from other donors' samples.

This chain's CDR3 is CASSFAGGALETQYF. Written as DNA, the CDR3 is TGTGCCAGCAGCTTCGCCGGAGGGGCCCTAGAGACCCAGTACTTC. The V and J genes are TRBV7-3 and TRBJ2-5; a weak D match, TRBD2 (6 bases). In germline, CDR1 is SGHTA, CDR2 FQGTGA. This CDR3 contains 15 residues. The ends were cut back, 3 bases at V and 4 bases at J, with 15 bases in the middle.

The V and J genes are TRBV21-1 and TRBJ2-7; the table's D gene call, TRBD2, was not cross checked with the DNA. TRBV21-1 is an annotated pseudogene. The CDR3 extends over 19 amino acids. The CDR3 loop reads CASSKGTFHRDSGPYEQYF. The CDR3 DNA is TGTGCCAGCAGCAAAGGGACTTTCCACCGGGACTCAGGTCCCTACGAGCAGTACTTC.

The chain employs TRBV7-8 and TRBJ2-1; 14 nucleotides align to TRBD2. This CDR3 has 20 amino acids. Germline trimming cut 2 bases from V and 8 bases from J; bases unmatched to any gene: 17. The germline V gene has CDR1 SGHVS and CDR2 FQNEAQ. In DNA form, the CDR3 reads TGTGCCAGCAGCTTAAACACCCCAATCGCCGGGACTAGCGGGAGCGATGAGCAGTTCTTC. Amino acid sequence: CASSLNTPIAGTSGSDEQFF.

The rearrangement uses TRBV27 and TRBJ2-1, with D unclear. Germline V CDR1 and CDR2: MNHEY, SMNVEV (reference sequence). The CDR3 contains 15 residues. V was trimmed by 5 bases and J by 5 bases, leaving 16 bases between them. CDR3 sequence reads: CASSPPLLTNNEQFF. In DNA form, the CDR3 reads TGTGCCAGCAGTCCCCCCCTCCTAACTAACAATGAGCAGTTCTTC.

CDR3 protein: CASSQGGVTEAFF. DNA for the CDR3: TGTGCCAGCAGCCAGGGGGGTGTCACTGAAGCTTTCTTT. The V call is TRBV9, the J call TRBJ1-1; 7 bases are shared with TRBD1. There are 13 residues in the CDR3. Germline-derived CDR1 and CDR2 are SGDLS and YYNGEE. The J segment lost 4 bases and the V segment lost 4 bases, leaving 4 bases of the junction unmatched.

The chain's CDR3 is CASSIGGSGSTDTQYF. In nucleotides, the CDR3 is TGTGCCAGTAGTATAGGGGGGAGCGGGAGCACAGATACGCAGTATTTT. The chain uses TRBV19 and TRBJ2-3; D is possibly TRBD2 (6 bases). V was trimmed by 1 base and J by 0 bases, leaving 11 bases between them. The CDR3 has 16 residues. In germline, CDR1 is LNHDA, CDR2 SQIVND (reference sequence).

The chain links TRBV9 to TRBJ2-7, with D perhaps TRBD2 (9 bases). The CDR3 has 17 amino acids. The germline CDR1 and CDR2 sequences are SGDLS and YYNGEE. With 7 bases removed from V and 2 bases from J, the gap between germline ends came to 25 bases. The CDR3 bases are TGTGCCAGCGGCCCGTACAGGGGGACTAGCATCCCCTACGAGCAGTACTTC. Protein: CASGPYRGTSIPYEQYF. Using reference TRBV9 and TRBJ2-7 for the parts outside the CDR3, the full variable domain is DSGVTQTPKHLITATGQRVTLRCSPRSGDLSVYWYQQSLDQGLQFLIQYYNGEERAKGNILERFSAQQFPDLHSELNLSSLELGDSALYFCASGPYRGTSIPYEQYFGPGTRLTVT.

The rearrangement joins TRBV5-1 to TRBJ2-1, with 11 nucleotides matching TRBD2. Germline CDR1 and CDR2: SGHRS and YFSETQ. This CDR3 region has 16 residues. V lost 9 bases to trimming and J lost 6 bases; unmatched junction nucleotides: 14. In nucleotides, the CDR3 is TGCGCCACCACCGCCGAGACTAGCGGGATAGGCAATGAGCAGTTCTTC. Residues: CATTAETSGIGNEQFF.

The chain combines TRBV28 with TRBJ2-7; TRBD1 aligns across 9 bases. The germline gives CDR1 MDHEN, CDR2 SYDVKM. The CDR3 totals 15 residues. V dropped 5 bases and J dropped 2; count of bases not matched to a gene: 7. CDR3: CASSKGQGFPYEQYF. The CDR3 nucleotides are TGTGCCAGCAGTAAGGGACAGGGTTTCCCCTACGAGCAGTACTTC.

CDR3 region: CASSLVENYGYTF. The CDR3 nucleotides are TGCGCCAGCAGCTTGGTGGAAAACTATGGCTACACCTTC. V usage is TRBV5-1 and J usage is TRBJ1-2; unclear D gene. From germline, CDR1 is SGHRS and CDR2 YFSETQ. The length of the CDR3 is 13 residues. V lost 0 bases and J lost 2, with 5 bases in between.

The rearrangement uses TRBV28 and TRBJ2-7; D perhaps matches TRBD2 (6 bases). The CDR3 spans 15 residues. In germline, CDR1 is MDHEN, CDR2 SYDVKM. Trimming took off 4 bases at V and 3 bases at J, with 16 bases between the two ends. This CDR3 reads CASSSPTSPNYEQYF. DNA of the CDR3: TGTGCCAGCAGTTCTCCGACTAGTCCTAACTACGAGCAGTACTTC.

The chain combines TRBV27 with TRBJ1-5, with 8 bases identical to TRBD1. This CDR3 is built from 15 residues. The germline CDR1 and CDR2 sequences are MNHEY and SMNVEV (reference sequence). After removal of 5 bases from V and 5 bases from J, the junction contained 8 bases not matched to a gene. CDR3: CASSAGTGGYQPQHF. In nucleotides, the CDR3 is TGTGCCAGCAGTGCAGGGACAGGCGGGTATCAGCCCCAGCATTTT.

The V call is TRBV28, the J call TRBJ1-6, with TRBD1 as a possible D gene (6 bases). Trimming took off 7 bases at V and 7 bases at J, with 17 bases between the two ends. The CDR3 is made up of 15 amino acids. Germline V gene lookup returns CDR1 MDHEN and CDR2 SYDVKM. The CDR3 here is CASTAPRDKNSPLHF. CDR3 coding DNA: TGTGCCAGCACCGCACCCCGGGACAAAAATTCACCCCTCCACTTT. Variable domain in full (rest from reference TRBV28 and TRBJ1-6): DVKVTQSSRYLVKRTGEKVFLECVQDMDHENMFWYRQDPGLGLRLIYFSYDVKMKEKGDIPEGYSVSREKKERFSLILESASTNQTSMYLCASTAPRDKNSPLHFGNGTRLTVT.

This CDR3 reads CASSLFRTDDSYNEQFF. Here the CDR3 DNA reads TGTGCCAGCAGTTTATTTAGGACAGATGACTCCTACAATGAGCAGTTCTTC. The gene calls are TRBV27 and TRBJ2-1, with D tentatively TRBD1 (6 bases). Germline V gene sequence: CDR1 MNHEY, CDR2 SMNVEV (reference sequence). This CDR3 spans 17 amino acids. V dropped 1 base and J dropped 0 bases, with 13 bases sitting between them.

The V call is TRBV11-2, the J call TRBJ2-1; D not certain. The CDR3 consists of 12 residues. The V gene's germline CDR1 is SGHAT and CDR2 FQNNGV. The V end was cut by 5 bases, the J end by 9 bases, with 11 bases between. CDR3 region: CASSPRSGEQFF. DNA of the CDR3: TGTGCCAGCAGCCCTCGATCTGGTGAGCAGTTCTTC.

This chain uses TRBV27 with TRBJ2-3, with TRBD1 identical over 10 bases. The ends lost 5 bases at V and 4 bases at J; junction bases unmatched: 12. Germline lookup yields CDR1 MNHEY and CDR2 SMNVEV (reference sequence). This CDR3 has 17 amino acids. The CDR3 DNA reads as TGTGCCAGCAGTCCGTCTCTTGGGGACAGGGGAGCAGATACGCAGTATTTT. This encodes CASSPSLGDRGADTQYF.

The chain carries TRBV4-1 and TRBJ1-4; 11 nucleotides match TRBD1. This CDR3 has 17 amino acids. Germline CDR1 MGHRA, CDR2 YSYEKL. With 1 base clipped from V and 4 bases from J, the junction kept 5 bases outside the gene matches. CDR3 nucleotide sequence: TGCGCCAGCAGCCAAGGGACAGGGGGCTTTGGTAATGAAAAACTGTTTTTT. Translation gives CASSQGTGGFGNEKLFF.

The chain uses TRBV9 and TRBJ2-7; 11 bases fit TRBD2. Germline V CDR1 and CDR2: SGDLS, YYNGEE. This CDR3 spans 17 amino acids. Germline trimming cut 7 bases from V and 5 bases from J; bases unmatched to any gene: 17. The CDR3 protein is CASSPASGRNEGHEQYF. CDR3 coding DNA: TGTGCCAGCTCCCCGGCTAGCGGGAGGAACGAGGGACACGAGCAGTACTTC.

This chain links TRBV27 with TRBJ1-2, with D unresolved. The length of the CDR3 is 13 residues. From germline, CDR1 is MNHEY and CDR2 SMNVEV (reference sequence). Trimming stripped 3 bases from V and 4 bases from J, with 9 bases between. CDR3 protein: CASSFFFGYGYTF. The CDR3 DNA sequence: TGTGCCAGCAGTTTTTTCTTTGGCTATGGCTACACCTTC.